Listed below are T cell receptor beta chains from one sample, sequenced in a study of T cell responses to AZD1222 COVID-19 vaccine. Method: immunoSEQ multiplex PCR; TCRdb's copy keeps in-frame clones and lacks some. This sample has about 120,000 clones, with roughly 86% found just once. The sequencing used peripheral blood, collected 28 days after the second AZD1222 dose. These receptors originate from an adult who received the AZD1222 COVID-19 vaccine. Each CDR3 is given with its conserved first and last residue. D genes are given only for firm matches. Not all rows give a size; the values are once, few, many and, for expanded clones, a class.

clone_size	j_call	d_call	v_call	cdr3_nt	cdr3_aa
.	TRBJ1-2	.	TRBV28	TGTGCCAGCAGTCCCCGACACCCATCGAATTATGGCTACACCTTC	CASSPRHPSNYGYTF
.	TRBJ2-7	TRBD1	TRBV4-1	TGCGCCAGCAGCCAACCTCGGGACAGGGGCGGCGAGCAGTACTTC	CASSQPRDRGGEQYF
.	TRBJ2-7	TRBD1	TRBV18	TGTGCCAGCTCACCGGGACAGGGAGGCCCCTACGAGCAGTACTTC	CASSPGQGGPYEQYF
.	TRBJ2-3	TRBD2	TRBV5-1	TGCGCCACCCGGACTAGCGGGGATGGGGGGACGCAGTATTTT	CATRTSGDGGTQYF
.	TRBJ1-5	.	TRBV6-1	TGTGCCAGCAGTGATGTTTGGAGCAATCAGCCCCAGCATTTT	CASSDVWSNQPQHF
.	TRBJ1-2	.	TRBV28	TGTGCCAGCCGCTGGGCAGGGACACTTGACTATGGCTACACCTTC	CASRWAGTLDYGYTF
.	TRBJ2-7	.	TRBV6-2/TRBV6-3	TGTGCCAGCAGCCCACCCTATTCCTACGAGCAGTACTTC	CASSPPYSYEQYF
.	TRBJ2-3	TRBD1	TRBV4-3	TGCGCCAGCAGCCACCTGACAGGGACAGATACGCAGTATTTT	CASSHLTGTDTQYF
.	TRBJ2-7	.	TRBV5-1	TGCGCCAGCAGCTTTGTAGGGTCTAGCTCCTACGAGCAGTACTTC	CASSFVGSSSYEQYF
.	TRBJ2-7	.	TRBV28	TGTGCCAGCAGTCCCCCTATGGGCGAGCAGTACTTC	CASSPPMGEQYF
.	TRBJ1-1	.	TRBV5-1	TGCGCCAGCAGCCTCGGTGGAGGCACTGAAGCTTTCTTT	CASSLGGGTEAFF
.	TRBJ1-1	TRBD1	TRBV2	TGTGCCAGGGGACAGGGAAGGAACACTGAAGCTTTCTTT	CARGQGRNTEAFF
once	TRBJ1-2	TRBD1	TRBV7-2	TGTGCCAGCAGCTTCGCAGGGGGAGAGTTCTATGGCTACACCTTC	CASSFAGGEFYGYTF
.	TRBJ1-3	TRBD1	TRBV7-2	TGTGCCAGCAGCGCACAGGGACAGACTGGAAACACCATATATTTT	CASSAQGQTGNTIYF
.	TRBJ1-5	.	TRBV28	TGTGCCAGCAGTTTCCGATACATGAACTTAGCCGGTAATCAGCCCCAGCATTTT	CASSFRYMNLAGNQPQHF
.	TRBJ2-3	.	TRBV29-1	TGCAGCGGGCGGAGGTCGGATACGCAGTATTTT	CSGRRSDTQYF
.	TRBJ2-7	.	TRBV28	TGTGCCAGCACCTCCTCGGTCGAGCAGTACTTC	CASTSSVEQYF
.	TRBJ1-2	.	TRBV4-1	TGCGCCAGCAGCCAAGATCGTGGAGTGGGTGGCTACACCTTC	CASSQDRGVGGYTF
.	TRBJ2-1	.	TRBV4-3	TGCGCCAGCAGCGACCTCAGGGCGAGCTCCTACAATGAGCAGTTCTTC	CASSDLRASSYNEQFF
.	TRBJ2-2	.	TRBV19	TGTGCCAGTAGCCAAGGTGGGGTAGGCACCGGGGAGCTGTTTTTT	CASSQGGVGTGELFF
.	TRBJ1-1	.	TRBV5-1	TGCGCCAGCAGGGGTGACCCTCGGGACACTGAAGCTTTCTTT	CASRGDPRDTEAFF
.	TRBJ2-7	TRBD1	TRBV6-5	TGTGCCAGCAGCTTGTCCGGGACAGGGACCAGAGAGCAGTACTTC	CASSLSGTGTREQYF
.	TRBJ2-2	.	TRBV2	TGTGCCAGCAGTGAACGGCAGGCGATTACCGGGGAGCTGTTTTTT	CASSERQAITGELFF
.	TRBJ1-4	TRBD1	TRBV19	TGTGCCACCCGACCGACAGGGAAATATGAAAAACTGTTTTTT	CATRPTGKYEKLFF
.	TRBJ2-5	TRBD2	TRBV15	TGTGCCACCAGCAGGGGGCGGGGGGGCCCAGAGACCCAGTACTTC	CATSRGRGGPETQYF
.	TRBJ2-2	.	TRBV28	TGTGCCAGCACCCCGGGAGCGGGTTGGGAGCTGTTTTTT	CASTPGAGWELFF
.	TRBJ2-7	.	TRBV27	TGTGCCAGCAGCCCATGGGGGGCTTCCTACGAGCAGTACTTC	CASSPWGASYEQYF
.	TRBJ1-6	.	TRBV13	TGTGCCAGCAGCTTTGGAGAAGATAATTCACCCCTCCACTTT	CASSFGEDNSPLHF
.	TRBJ1-3	.	TRBV27	TGTGCCAGCAGAATGGGGGGGCCTGGAAACACCATATATTTT	CASRMGGPGNTIYF
.	TRBJ2-4	.	TRBV3-1/TRBV3-2	TGTGCCAGCAACCGACTCCACGGCGAGCTGCTAGCCAAAAACATTCAGTACTTC	CASNRLHGELLAKNIQYF
.	TRBJ1-3	.	TRBV19	TGTGCCAGTAGTAACAAAATTACGGACAACTCTGGAAACACCATATATTTT	CASSNKITDNSGNTIYF
.	TRBJ2-5	TRBD2	TRBV20-1	TGCAGTGCTAGTAGCAGCGGGGGTTTGGAGACCCAGTACTTC	CSASSSGGLETQYF
.	TRBJ2-1	TRBD2	TRBV7-8	TGTGCCAGCAGCTGGTTAGCGGGGAAAAATTACAATGAGCAGTTCTTC	CASSWLAGKNYNEQFF
.	TRBJ1-5	.	TRBV28	TGTGCCAGCATCGGGACTCTAAACCCGGAGCCCCAGCATTTT	CASIGTLNPEPQHF
.	TRBJ2-5	TRBD1	TRBV10-3	TGTGCCATCAGTGCTTGGACAGGGGGGGAGACCCAGTACTTC	CAISAWTGGETQYF
.	TRBJ2-5	.	TRBV11-3	TGTGCCAGCAGCAATTGGACAAACCAAGAGACCCAGTACTTC	CASSNWTNQETQYF
once	TRBJ1-2	TRBD1	TRBV30	TGTGCCTGGAGTGTACGTAGGGGGCACGGCTACACCTTC	CAWSVRRGHGYTF
.	TRBJ1-2	.	TRBV6-1	TGTGCCAGCAGTGAAACAGGGATATATGGCTACACCTTC	CASSETGIYGYTF
.	TRBJ2-7	.	TRBV3-1/TRBV3-2	TGTGCCAGCAGCCCCGTAGGGAAGACTAAGGGCGAGCAGTACTTC	CASSPVGKTKGEQYF
once	TRBJ1-2	TRBD1	TRBV4-3	TGCGCCAGCAGCCCTCACCCACAGGGGGCAGACTATGGCTACACCTTC	CASSPHPQGADYGYTF
.	TRBJ1-1	TRBD1	TRBV30	TGTGCCTGGACCATTGACAGGGTCACTGAAGCTTTCTTT	CAWTIDRVTEAFF
.	TRBJ2-3	.	TRBV27	TGTGCCAGCAGCCGTGACACGGCTGGCACAGATACGCAGTATTTT	CASSRDTAGTDTQYF
.	TRBJ1-2	.	TRBV6-1	TGTGCCAGCAGTGATCGGGGCTACACCTTC	CASSDRGYTF
.	TRBJ1-6	.	TRBV4-1	TGCGCCAGCAGCCAAGGGGGAACGAGCTCCTATAATTCACCCCTCCACTTT	CASSQGGTSSYNSPLHF
.	TRBJ1-5	.	TRBV25-1	TGTGCCAGCAGTGGGGCCCAGGGGTTAAGAAGACAGCCCCAGCATTTT	CASSGAQGLRRQPQHF
.	TRBJ2-5	TRBD2	TRBV6-5	TGTGCCAGCAGGCCCGGGTCGGGGGGTGAGACCCAGTACTTC	CASRPGSGGETQYF
.	TRBJ2-2	TRBD2	TRBV3-1/TRBV3-2	TGTGCCAGCAGCCAAGATCTCGAAAGGACTAGCGACGCGAACACCGGGGAGCTGTTTTTT	CASSQDLERTSDANTGELFF
.	TRBJ2-7	.	TRBV5-1	TGCGCCAGCAGCTTGGAGTATGGGGGCAGGATAGGCGAGCAGTACTTC	CASSLEYGGRIGEQYF
once	TRBJ1-5	.	TRBV28	TGTGCCAGCAGTGTGGGGTTGTTACAGCCCCAGCATTTT	CASSVGLLQPQHF
.	TRBJ1-6	.	TRBV7-3	TGTGCCAGCAGCGCCCGAGGGAAAAACCCCCGCGTGGATTCACCCCTCCACTTT	CASSARGKNPRVDSPLHF